These T cell receptor beta chains were read from a single sample in a study of T-cell reconstitution after alpha-beta-depleted transplantation in children. TCRdb re-derived calls from the PCR reads in MiXCR, one entry per CDR3 protein. The table records 90,000 to 100,000 distinct CDR3 sequences, more than 20% of them present only once. Sequencing was performed on PBMCs, taken before TCRalphabeta/CD19-depleted stem cell transplant. The receptors were sampled from a boy under 10 years old with acute lymphoblastic leukemia, due to receive a stem cell transplant. Both conserved end residues are trimmed from each CDR3. Each record gives: V gene, J gene, CDR3 protein.

>TRBV4-3|TRBJ1-2
ASSQDWGYDYGYT
>TRBV9|TRBJ1-2
ASSAGDSLTDGYT
>TRBV4-1|TRBJ2-7
ASSLRTQGADEQY
>TRBV28|TRBJ1-6
ASSLVAGGGSPLH
>TRBV6-5|TRBJ2-7
ASSYSDNSYEQY
>TRBV28|TRBJ2-3
ASSLELAVGADTQY
>TRBV29-1|TRBJ2-5
SVEAGGLQETQY
>TRBV12-3/TRBV12-4|TRBJ2-3
ASSRTSGADTQY
>TRBV6-2/TRBV6-3|TRBJ1-1
ASSIGSSTEAF
>TRBV11-2|TRBJ2-5
ASSLVWPWVGETLY
>TRBV29-1|TRBJ2-2
SVNSGGNTGELF
>TRBV28|TRBJ2-1
ASSFLGRRGSYNEQF
>TRBV12-3/TRBV12-4|TRBJ2-7
ASSLGGERY
>TRBV6-1|TRBJ2-1
ASSGTSGSYNEQF
>TRBV18|TRBJ1-5
ASSLTGGDQPQH
>TRBV29-1|TRBJ2-7
SVEDPSLYEQY
>TRBV2|TRBJ2-2
ASSEWGSTNTGELF
>TRBV4-1|TRBJ2-7
ASSQEGTGSYHEQY